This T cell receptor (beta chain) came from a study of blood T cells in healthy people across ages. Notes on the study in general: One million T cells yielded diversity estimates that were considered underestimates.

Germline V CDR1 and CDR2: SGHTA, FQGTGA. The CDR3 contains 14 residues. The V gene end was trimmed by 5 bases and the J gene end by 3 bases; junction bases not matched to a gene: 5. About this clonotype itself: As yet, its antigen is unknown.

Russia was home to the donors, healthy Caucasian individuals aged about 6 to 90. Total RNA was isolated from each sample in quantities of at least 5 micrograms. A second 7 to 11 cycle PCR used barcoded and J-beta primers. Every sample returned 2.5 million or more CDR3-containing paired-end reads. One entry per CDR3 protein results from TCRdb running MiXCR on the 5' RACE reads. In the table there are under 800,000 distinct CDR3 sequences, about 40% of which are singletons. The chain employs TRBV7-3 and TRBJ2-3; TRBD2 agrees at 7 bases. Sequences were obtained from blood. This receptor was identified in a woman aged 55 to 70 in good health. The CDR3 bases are TGTGCCAGCAGCCCTTTCGGGGGGACAGATACGCAGTATTTT. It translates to CASSPFGGTDTQYF.